Listed here are 20 T cell receptor beta chains from one sample, sequenced in a study of cytomegalovirus exposure and HLA in healthy donors. This PCR relied on a set of 60 Vbeta primers and 13 Jbeta primers. Profiled with immunoSEQ multiplex PCR; TCRdb holds only in-frame clones, not every one. The table shows some 79,000 clones, with about 60% occurring only once. Input material: PBMCs. These receptors all come from a woman aged 35 to 49 in good health and CMV-seropositive.

V and J are TRBV6-5 and TRBJ2-7; D ambiguous. The CDR3 consists of 14 residues. V dropped 0 bases and J dropped 2 bases, with 8 bases sitting between them. Germline assignment: CDR1 MNHEY and CDR2 SVGAGI. The CDR3 reads CASSYSGRPYEQYF. DNA for the CDR3: TGTGCCAGCAGTTACTCGGGCAGGCCCTACGAGCAGTACTTC.

This rearrangement joins TRBV7-2 to TRBJ2-1; 7 bases match TRBD2. Unmatched junction bases numbered 6, after V lost 1 base and J lost 9 bases. Germline V CDR1 and CDR2: SGHTA, FQGNSA. This CDR3 spans 14 amino acids. The CDR3 reads CASSLGGGVGEQFF. CDR3 in DNA: TGTGCCAGCAGCTTAGGGGGGGGAGTAGGTGAGCAGTTCTTC.

The chain couples TRBV19 to TRBJ1-5; 9 bases agree with TRBD1. This CDR3 has 16 residues. With V trimmed by 5 bases and J by 6 bases, 11 bases remained unmatched. Germline V gene lookup returns CDR1 LNHDA and CDR2 SQIVND (reference sequence). The CDR3: CASSFTGTGRRQPQHF. In nucleotides, the CDR3 is TGTGCCAGTAGTTTTACCGGGACAGGGCGGCGTCAGCCCCAGCATTTT.

This chain links TRBV27 with TRBJ2-7, with 8 bases matching TRBD2. The CDR3 is 14 amino acids. CDR1 is MNHEY and CDR2 is SMNVEV in the germline V gene (reference sequence). The V segment lost 2 bases and the J segment 3 bases; nucleotides outside the gene matches: 3. The chain's CDR3 is CASSLSGSFYEQYF. The CDR3 DNA reads TGTGCCAGCAGTTTAAGCGGGAGCTTCTACGAGCAGTACTTC.

V usage is TRBV28 and J usage is TRBJ1-2; 8 bases align to TRBD1. V dropped 8 bases and J dropped 6; count of bases not matched to a gene: 20. This CDR3 has 17 residues. Germline CDR1 MDHEN, CDR2 SYDVKM. CDR3 sequence: CASEVIQGQGGLDGYTF. The CDR3 DNA reads TGTGCCAGCGAGGTCATCCAAGGACAGGGAGGCTTAGATGGCTACACCTTC.

V and J are TRBV7-6 and TRBJ2-1; 10 bases are shared with TRBD2. Unmatched junction bases numbered 9, after V lost 5 bases and J lost 8 bases. Germline V lookup: CDR1 SGHVS, CDR2 FNYEAQ. There are 15 residues in the CDR3. The CDR3 DNA sequence: TGTGCCAGCAGCACCCCTAGCGGGGGACTCGATGAGCAGTTCTTC. It translates to CASSTPSGGLDEQFF. The full variable domain, with the rest looked up from reference TRBV7-6 and TRBJ2-1, is GAGVSQSPRYKVTKRGQDVALRCDPISGHVSLYWYRQALGQGPEFLTYFNYEAQQDKSGLPNDRFSAERPEGSISTLTIQRTEQRDSAMYRCASSTPSGGLDEQFFGPGTRLTVL.

In nucleotides, the CDR3 is TGTGCCAGCAGTGAGGGGGACAGCGCCATCGTCTACACCTTC. It yields the protein CASSEGDSAIVYTF. The chain joins TRBV6-5 to TRBJ1-2, with 7 bases identical to TRBD1. Germline CDR1 is MNHEY and CDR2 is SVGAGI. CDR3 length equals 14 residues. Germline trimming cut 5 bases from V and 10 bases from J; bases unmatched to any gene: 13.

This clone appeared a few times. The chain uses TRBV18 and TRBJ1-3; 7 bases fit TRBD1. The CDR3 runs 17 residues. Unmatched junction bases numbered 7, after V lost 2 bases and J lost 0 bases. CDR1 is KGHSH, CDR2 LQKENI, per germline. CDR3 amino acids: CASSPSLGQSSGNTIYF. The CDR3 DNA reads TGTGCCAGCTCACCAAGTTTGGGACAGTCCTCTGGAAACACCATATATTTT.

This clone was detected a few times. This chain links TRBV4-2 with TRBJ2-1, with 16 bases fitting TRBD2. Germline lookup yields CDR1 LGHNA and CDR2 YNFKEQ. V dropped 4 bases and J dropped 4; count of bases not matched to a gene: 10. The CDR3 length is 19 residues. The CDR3 coding sequence is TGTGCCAGCAGCCGCGAGTTTGGGACTAGCGGGGGGGCATACAATGAGCAGTTCTTC. This translates into CASSREFGTSGGAYNEQFF.

The chain carries TRBV4-2 and TRBJ2-3; 7 bases are shared with TRBD1. The trim removed 5 bases at V and 0 bases at J, leaving 5 bases unmatched. This CDR3 comprises 15 residues. Germline loops: CDR1 LGHNA, CDR2 YNFKEQ. CDR3 nucleotide sequence: TGTGCCAGCAGCTCAGAGGGGGCTAGCACAGATACGCAGTATTTT. It specifies CASSSEGASTDTQYF.

This chain connects TRBV6-5 to TRBJ1-1; TRBD1 agrees at 10 bases. This CDR3 region has 15 residues. V shed 4 bases and J 4 bases; nucleotides not matched to a gene: 6. Germline V gene sequence: CDR1 MNHEY, CDR2 SVGAGI. The CDR3 coding sequence is TGTGCCAGCAGTTCCCCGGGACAGGGGATCACTGAAGCTTTCTTT. This sequence encodes CASSSPGQGITEAFF.

The CDR3 nucleotides read TGTGCCATCAGTGAGTCGGGACAGGTTTCAGAAGGCTACACCTTC. Its translation: CAISESGQVSEGYTF. This chain joins TRBV10-3 and TRBJ1-2; 8 positions match TRBD1. V shed 0 bases and J 8 bases; nucleotides not matched to a gene: 8. This CDR3 region has 15 residues. CDR1 is ENHRY and CDR2 is SYGVKD in the germline V gene.

V is TRBV19 and J is TRBJ2-1, with TRBD2 matching 8 bases. J gave up 4 bases and V 5 bases, and 4 bases lay outside the gene matches. There are 14 residues in the CDR3. Looked up from germline, CDR1 is LNHDA and CDR2 is SQIVND (reference sequence). This chain's CDR3 is CASSVAGNYNEQFF. Here the CDR3 DNA reads TGTGCCAGTAGTGTAGCGGGGAATTACAATGAGCAGTTCTTC.

V gene TRBV5-4 combines with J gene TRBJ2-7; possible D gene TRBD1, 5 bases. Germline V lookup: CDR1 SGHNT, CDR2 YYREEE (reference sequence). The CDR3 covers 15 residues. Trimming stripped 4 bases from V and 7 bases from J, with 21 bases between. DNA for the CDR3: TGTGCCAGCAGCGTCGGCAAGCCAGGGCGCTGGGAGCAGTACTTC. Protein: CASSVGKPGRWEQYF.

The rearrangement uses TRBV6-6 and TRBJ1-4, with a possible D match to TRBD1 (5 bases). Germline CDR1 is MNHNY and CDR2 is SVGAGI (reference sequence). The germline V and J ends were trimmed by 0 bases and 8 bases, with 16 bases remaining between them. There are 16 residues in the CDR3. In nucleotides, the CDR3 is TGTGCCAGCAGTTACTCGGCCGGCGGGGCAGTCGAAAAACTGTTTTTT. Residues: CASSYSAGGAVEKLFF.

This clone appeared once. This chain links TRBV4-3 with TRBJ2-1; perhaps TRBD2 as D (6 bases). Germline CDR1 LGHNA, CDR2 YSLEER. The CDR3 extends over 16 amino acids. With 0 bases removed from V and 4 bases from J, the gap between germline ends came to 13 bases. As DNA, the CDR3 is TGCGCCAGCAGCCAAGATTCCCGGGGGTTGTACAATGAGCAGTTCTTC. Protein sequence: CASSQDSRGLYNEQFF.

This clone was found a few times. The chain employs TRBV5-1 and TRBJ2-5, with D possibly TRBD2 on 5 matching bases. CDR1 SGHRS and CDR2 YFSETQ come from the germline V gene. Trimming pared 2 bases from V and 1 base from J, leaving 12 bases between. The CDR3 totals 15 residues. Here the CDR3 reads CASSFSASPQETQYF. The CDR3 DNA reads TGCGCCAGCAGCTTTAGCGCTAGCCCCCAAGAGACCCAGTACTTC.

In DNA form, the CDR3 reads TGTGCCAGCTCACCAAATCTAGCGGGAGGGCCTTTGGATACGCAGTATTTT. Translation: CASSPNLAGGPLDTQYF. The chain combines TRBV18 with TRBJ2-3; TRBD2 agrees at 12 bases. V was clipped by 2 bases and J by 6 bases; unmatched bases: 9. The CDR3 sequence is 17 residues long. Germline assignment: CDR1 KGHSH and CDR2 LQKENI.

V and J are TRBV28 and TRBJ2-7, with 8 bases that match TRBD2. This CDR3 spans 18 amino acids. CDR1 MDHEN and CDR2 SYDVKM come from the germline V gene. V lost 3 bases to trimming and J lost 4 bases; unmatched junction nucleotides: 17. The DNA of the CDR3 is TGTGCCAGCAGTTTGGGGGCGGGAGCGGGAGTCCTCGGGTACGAGCAGTACTTC. Translating it yields CASSLGAGAGVLGYEQYF.

The chain combines TRBV5-4 with TRBJ1-3; D unclear. The V gene lost 0 bases and the J gene lost 1 base, with 8 bases spanning the gap. CDR1 SGHNT and CDR2 YYREEE come from the germline V gene (reference sequence). The CDR3 runs 15 residues. DNA of the CDR3: TGTGCCAGCAGCTTGGCGCAGTCGTCTGGAAACACCATATATTTT. Protein product: CASSLAQSSGNTIYF.